This is a list of T cell receptor beta chains from one sample in a study of OX40 agonist ivuxolimab in advanced cancers. TCRdb's table, derived via immunoSEQ multiplex PCR, lists solely in-frame clones and lacks some. This sample has roughly 6,800 clones; about 84% occur once, and the top ten carry approximately 19%. This material consisted of CD4+ or CD8+ T cells sorted from blood, taken in a trial of the OX40 agonist ivuxolimab. The receptor set was obtained from an adult with an advanced solid tumor such as melanoma, head and neck, liver or kidney cancer. Each CDR3 is given with its conserved first and last residue. D genes are given only for firm matches. Not every row has a clone size; where given, it reads once, few, many or a size class.

TRBV15,TRBJ1-2,NA,TRBD1,TGTGCCACCAGCAAAGCCGAAGGGACCATTCACACCCCGGGACAGGGAGGCATATTTGGCTACACCTTC,CATSKAEGTIHTPGQGGIFGYTF
TRBV6-1,TRBJ2-1,NA,NA,TGTGCCAGCACCCGGGGGTCAGTTCTTAGCCATGAGCAGTTCTTC,CASTRGSVLSHEQFF
TRBV9,TRBJ2-2,NA,TRBD1,TGTGCCAGCAGCCCGACAGGGGGCGGCACCGGGGAGCTGTTTTTT,CASSPTGGGTGELFF
TRBV7-9,TRBJ2-1,NA,NA,TGTGCCAGCAGCTTACCCGGGCATTACGAGCAGTTCTTC,CASSLPGHYEQFF
TRBV27,TRBJ1-5,NA,TRBD1,TGTGCCAGCAGTTCCGGGACAGCTTACAATCAGCCCCAGCATTTT,CASSSGTAYNQPQHF
TRBV29-1,TRBJ1-1,NA,NA,TGCAGCGTTGTTTCGGCTACACTAACTGAAGCTTTCTTT,CSVVSATLTEAFF
TRBV7-6,TRBJ1-2,NA,NA,TGTGCCAGCAGCGGACCCGGGGGGGAGAACTATGGCTACACCTTC,CASSGPGGENYGYTF
TRBV2,TRBJ2-7,NA,TRBD2,TGTGCCAGCAGTCCCTCTCTAGCGGGGACCTACGAGCAGTACTTC,CASSPSLAGTYEQYF
TRBV6-4,TRBJ2-3,NA,TRBD2,TGTGCCAGCAGTCAGCTAGCGGGGGGCACAGATACGCAGTATTTT,CASSQLAGGTDTQYF
TRBV7-9,TRBJ1-5,NA,TRBD1,TGTGCCAGCAGCCATACAGGGGGCCCGCGCAATCAGCCCCAGCATTTT,CASSHTGGPRNQPQHF
TRBV28,TRBJ1-6,NA,NA,TGTGCCAGCAGTTCCCGGGGTTCACCCCTCCACTTT,CASSSRGSPLHF
TRBV9,TRBJ2-7,NA,TRBD1,TGTGCCAGCAGCGGACAGGGGGCGCGGGACGAGCAGTACTTC,CASSGQGARDEQYF
TRBV19,TRBJ1-1,NA,NA,TGTGCCAGTAGTGCAACTATGAACACTGAAGCTTTCTTT,CASSATMNTEAFF
TRBV2,TRBJ2-1,NA,TRBD2,TGTGCCAGCAAAAAACTAGCGGGGGTCCCAACTGACTACAATGAGCAGTTCTTC,CASKKLAGVPTDYNEQFF
TRBV5-4,TRBJ2-7,NA,TRBD1,TGTGCCAGCAGCTTACAGGGGTCGTTTGACGAGCAGTACTTC,CASSLQGSFDEQYF
TRBV6-4,TRBJ2-5,NA,TRBD2,TGTGCCAGCAGTGACGGGACTAGCGGGTCCGAGACCCAGTACTTC,CASSDGTSGSETQYF
TRBV9,TRBJ1-1,once,NA,TGTGCCAGCAGCGTAGTGGGAGGGGCTGGTGAAGCTTTCTTT,CASSVVGGAGEAFF
TRBV6-1,TRBJ2-7,NA,NA,TGTGCCAGCTCCCTAACAGGGTTTGGTCGTTCGGAGCAGTACTTC,CASSLTGFGRSEQYF
TRBV14,TRBJ2-7,once,TRBD1,TGTGCCAGCAGCCAACGGACAGGGTACGAGCAGTACTTC,CASSQRTGYEQYF
TRBV7-6,TRBJ2-1,NA,TRBD1,TGTGCCAGCAGCTTACAGGCGGGGACAGGGGAGTTTCGGATTAACAATGAGCAGTTCTTC,CASSLQAGTGEFRINNEQFF
TRBV5-5,TRBJ1-1,NA,NA,TGTGCCAGCAGCCCCTCGGGCAGGGAGGCTTTCTTT,CASSPSGREAFF
TRBV5-1,TRBJ2-1,NA,NA,TGCGCCAGCAGCCAGGTGAATGAGCAGTTCTTC,CASSQVNEQFF
TRBV9,TRBJ1-2,NA,TRBD1,TGTGCCAGCAGCGCGTATTCAGGGGGAGATGGCTACACCTTC,CASSAYSGGDGYTF
TRBV7-9,TRBJ1-2,NA,NA,TGTGCCAGCAGCTTAGTTAGCCTATTCTATGGCTACACCTTC,CASSLVSLFYGYTF
TRBV5-6,TRBJ2-7,NA,TRBD1,TGTGCCAGCAGCCTATGGACAGGGCCTACCTACGAGCAGTACTTC,CASSLWTGPTYEQYF
TRBV13,TRBJ1-5,NA,NA,TGTGCCAGCAGCTTATTGGGTCAGCCCCAGCATTTT,CASSLLGQPQHF
TRBV6-4,TRBJ2-3,NA,NA,TGTGCCAGCAGTGATAGGCACGCAGATACGCAGTATTTT,CASSDRHADTQYF
TRBV9,TRBJ1-4,NA,TRBD1,TGTGCCAGCAGCTCCGGGACAGGGGCCGTTAATGAAAAACTGTTTTTT,CASSSGTGAVNEKLFF
TRBV7-9,TRBJ1-1,NA,NA,TGTGCCAGCAGCCACACGGGGGGGACTGAAGCTTTCTTT,CASSHTGGTEAFF
TRBV6-1,TRBJ1-2,NA,NA,TGTGCCAGCGAAACAGGGCACTATGGCTACACCTTC,CASETGHYGYTF
TRBV29-1,TRBJ2-7,NA,TRBD2,TGCAGCGTTGGGACCGCGGGGGGAATTTCCTACGAGCAGTACTTC,CSVGTAGGISYEQYF
TRBV27,TRBJ2-1,once,TRBD2,TGTGCCAGCAGTTTATATCCTGGGACTAGCGGGGGGTTACCAAACAATGAGCAGTTCTTC,CASSLYPGTSGGLPNNEQFF
TRBV15,TRBJ1-5,once,TRBD1,TGTGCCACCAGCAGGGACAGGGGGCGAGGGCAGCCCCAGCATTTT,CATSRDRGRGQPQHF
TRBV27,TRBJ1-5,NA,NA,TGTGCCAGCAGTCCCACCGCGCATCAGCCCCAGCATTTT,CASSPTAHQPQHF
TRBV7-9,TRBJ1-2,once,TRBD1,TGTGCCGGGACAGGGTACTATGGCTACACCTTC,CAGTGYYGYTF
TRBV6-1,TRBJ1-1,few,NA,TGTGCCAGCAGTGAAGAGCCGGGCATGAACACTGAAGCTTTCTTT,CASSEEPGMNTEAFF
TRBV6-6,TRBJ2-2,NA,NA,TGTGCCAGCAGCGTAACGGCTACGAACACCGGGGAGCTGTTTTTT,CASSVTATNTGELFF
TRBV6-1,TRBJ2-5,NA,NA,TGTGCCACCCTACAGAGGACGGGCCAAGAGACCCAGTACTTC,CATLQRTGQETQYF
TRBV21-1,TRBJ2-7,NA,NA,TGTGCCAGCAGCAGGGACGGGACAGGGGTTTTTCGATGGCAGTACTTC,CASSRDGTGVFRWQYF
TRBV5-3,TRBJ2-7,NA,NA,TGTGCCAGAAGCTTCTCGGCGGGGGCGAAAAAAAGCTCCTACGAGCAGTACTTC,CARSFSAGAKKSSYEQYF
TRBV6-5,TRBJ1-6,NA,NA,TGTGCCACCCGGACCTTAGTTAATTCACCCCTCCACTTT,CATRTLVNSPLHF
TRBV13,TRBJ1-1,NA,TRBD1,TGTGCCGTCCGGGACAGGGGAATATCTGAAGCTTTCTTT,CAVRDRGISEAFF
TRBV4-2,TRBJ2-3,NA,TRBD2,TGTGCCAGCAGCCAAGGGGCGGGTAGCGGGGGGAACACAGATACGCAGTATTTT,CASSQGAGSGGNTDTQYF
TRBV19,TRBJ2-1,NA,TRBD2,TGTGCCAGTAGTTGGCGACTAGCGGGGATCAATGAGCAGTTCTTC,CASSWRLAGINEQFF
TRBV9,TRBJ2-1,NA,NA,TGTGCCAGCAGCCCACCCCGGTATGAGCAGTTCTTC,CASSPPRYEQFF
TRBV4-1,TRBJ2-3,NA,TRBD2,TGCGCCAGCAGCCAAGTTCGAGCGGGGGGGTCAGATACGCAGTATTTT,CASSQVRAGGSDTQYF
TRBV30,TRBJ2-5,NA,TRBD1,TGTGCCTGGAGTGGGGACAGGGAATCGGAAGAGACCCAGTACTTC,CAWSGDRESEETQYF
TRBV28,TRBJ1-2,NA,NA,TGTGCCAGCCTGGGGGCTGTCTATGGCTACACCTTC,CASLGAVYGYTF
TRBV7-6,TRBJ2-3,NA,NA,TGTGCCAGCAGCCGCCCGGGGGGCGGCACAGATACGCAGTATTTT,CASSRPGGGTDTQYF
TRBV29-1,TRBJ1-4,few,NA,TGCAGCTTTGGTTGGGCTAATGAAAAACTGTTTTTT,CSFGWANEKLFF
TRBV7-9,TRBJ2-7,NA,NA,TGTGCCAGCAGCTTAGTCCGTCTGGGTTTGCGGGAGCAGTACTTC,CASSLVRLGLREQYF
TRBV5-8,TRBJ1-5,NA,TRBD1,TGTGCCAGCAGCTTACAGGGGGCCTTCAATCAGCCCCAGCATTTT,CASSLQGAFNQPQHF
TRBV4-3,TRBJ1-5,NA,NA,TGCGCCAGCAGCCAAGATCCTTTGGGCAATCAGCCCCAGCATTTT,CASSQDPLGNQPQHF
TRBV5-1,TRBJ1-3,NA,TRBD1,TGCGCCAGCAGTTCTTACGGGACAGATGGAAACACCATATATTTT,CASSSYGTDGNTIYF